This T cell receptor beta chain was sequenced in a study of T cell repertoires in cytomegalovirus infection. This clonotype has more than one count but fewer than ten. Its antigen is currently unknown. TCRdb fed the reads into MiXCR, producing one record per CDR3 protein. The repertoire has about 920,000 distinct CDR3 sequences, 25% to 40% of them found once; the top ten carry 13%. Germline V gene data show CDR1 as SGHVT and CDR2 as SQSDAQ. The V and J ends lost 5 bases and 6 bases respectively, with 24 bases between them. CDR3 length: 17 residues. Findings of the study overall: HLA-C-restricted CMV-specific TCR beta clonotypes prevailed in the ex vivo response.

The sequenced sample was cultured CD8+ T cells from PBMCs, obtained from culture after CMV antigen stimulation. The TCR comes from a human donor in good health (CMV status not recorded). Some clones in this sample may be carry-over from other donors' samples. The chain is built from TRBV7-4 and TRBJ2-3; D might be TRBD1 or TRBD2, each matching 5 bases. CDR3 region: CASSQVGSRSRGDTQYF. The CDR3 DNA sequence: TGTGCCAGCAGCCAAGTAGGGTCCAGGTCGAGGGGTGATACGCAGTATTTT. The variable domain in full, with the rest retrieved from reference TRBV7-4 and TRBJ2-3, is GAGVSQSPRYKVAKRGRDVALRCDSISGHVTLYWYRQTLGQGSEVLTYSQSDAQRDKSGRPSGRFSAERPERSVSTLKIQRTEQGDSAVYLCASSQVGSRSRGDTQYFGPGTRLTVL.